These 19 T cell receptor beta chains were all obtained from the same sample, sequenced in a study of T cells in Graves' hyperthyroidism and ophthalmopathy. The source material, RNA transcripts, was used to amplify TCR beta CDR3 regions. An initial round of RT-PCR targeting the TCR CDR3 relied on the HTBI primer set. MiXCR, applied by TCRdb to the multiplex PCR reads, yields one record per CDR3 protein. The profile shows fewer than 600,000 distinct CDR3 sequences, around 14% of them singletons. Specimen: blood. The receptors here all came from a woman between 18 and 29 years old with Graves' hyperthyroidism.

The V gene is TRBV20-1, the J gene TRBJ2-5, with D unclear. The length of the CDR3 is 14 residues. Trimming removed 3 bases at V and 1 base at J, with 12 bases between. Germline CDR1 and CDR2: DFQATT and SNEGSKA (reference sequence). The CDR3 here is CSASVGVTQETQYF. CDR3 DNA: TGCAGTGCTAGTGTTGGGGTAACCCAAGAGACCCAGTACTTC.

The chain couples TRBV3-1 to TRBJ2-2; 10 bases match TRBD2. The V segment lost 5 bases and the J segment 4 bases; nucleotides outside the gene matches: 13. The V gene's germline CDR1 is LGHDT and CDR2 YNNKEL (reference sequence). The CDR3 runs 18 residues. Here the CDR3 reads CASSSGASGRGVTGELFF. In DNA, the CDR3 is TGTGCCAGCAGCTCGGGGGCCAGCGGGAGGGGGGTCACCGGGGAGCTGTTTTTT. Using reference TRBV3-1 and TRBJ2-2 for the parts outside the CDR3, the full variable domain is DTAVSQTPKYLVTQMGNDKSIKCEQNLGHDTMYWYKQDSKKFLKIMFSYNNKELIINETVPNRFSPKSPDKAHLNLHINSLELGDSAVYFCASSSGASGRGVTGELFFGEGSRLTVL.

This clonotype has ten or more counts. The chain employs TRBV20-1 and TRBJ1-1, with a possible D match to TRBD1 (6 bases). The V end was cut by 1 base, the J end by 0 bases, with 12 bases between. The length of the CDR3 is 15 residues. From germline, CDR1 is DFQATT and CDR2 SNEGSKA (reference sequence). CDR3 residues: CSARGNRALNTEAFF. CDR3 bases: TGCAGTGCTAGAGGCAACAGGGCGTTGAACACTGAAGCTTTCTTT.

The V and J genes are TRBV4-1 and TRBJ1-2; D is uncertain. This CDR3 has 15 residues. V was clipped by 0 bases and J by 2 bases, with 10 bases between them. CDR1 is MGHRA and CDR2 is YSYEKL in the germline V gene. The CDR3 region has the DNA TGCGCCAGCAGCCAAGATCTGGCCTTGAACTATGGCTACACCTTC. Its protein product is CASSQDLALNYGYTF.

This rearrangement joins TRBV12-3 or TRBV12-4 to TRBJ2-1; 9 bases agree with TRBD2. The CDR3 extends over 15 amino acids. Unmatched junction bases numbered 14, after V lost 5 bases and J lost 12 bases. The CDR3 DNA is TGTGCCAGCAGTGTAGTGGCGGGGGGGGGGGGGGGGCAGTTCTTC. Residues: CASSVVAGGGGGQFF.

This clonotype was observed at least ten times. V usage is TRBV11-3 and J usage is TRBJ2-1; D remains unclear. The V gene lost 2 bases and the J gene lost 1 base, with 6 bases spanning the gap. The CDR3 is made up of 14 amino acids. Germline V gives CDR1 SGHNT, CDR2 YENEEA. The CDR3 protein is CASSLPMSYNEQFF. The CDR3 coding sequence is TGTGCCAGCAGCTTACCGATGTCCTACAATGAGCAGTTCTTC.

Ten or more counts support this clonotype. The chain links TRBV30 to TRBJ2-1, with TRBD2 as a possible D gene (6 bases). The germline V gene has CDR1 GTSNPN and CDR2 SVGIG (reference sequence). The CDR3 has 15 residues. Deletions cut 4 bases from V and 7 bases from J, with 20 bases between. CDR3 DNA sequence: TGTGCCTGGACCTTAGGACTATTTGAGGAGAATGAGCAGTTCTTC. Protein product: CAWTLGLFEENEQFF.

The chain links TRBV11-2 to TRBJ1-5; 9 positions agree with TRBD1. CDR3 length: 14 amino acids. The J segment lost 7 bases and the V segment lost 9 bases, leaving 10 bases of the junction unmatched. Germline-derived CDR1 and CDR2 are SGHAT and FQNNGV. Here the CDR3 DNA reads TGTGCCAGTAGTATAGGACAGGGGATCCAGCCCCAGCATTTT. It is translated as CASSIGQGIQPQHF.

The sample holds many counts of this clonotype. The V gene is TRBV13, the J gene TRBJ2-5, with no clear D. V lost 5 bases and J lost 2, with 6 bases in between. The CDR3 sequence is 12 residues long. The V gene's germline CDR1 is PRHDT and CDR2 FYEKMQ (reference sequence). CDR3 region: CASSIPQETQYF. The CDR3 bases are TGTGCCAGCAGCATACCACAAGAGACCCAGTACTTC.

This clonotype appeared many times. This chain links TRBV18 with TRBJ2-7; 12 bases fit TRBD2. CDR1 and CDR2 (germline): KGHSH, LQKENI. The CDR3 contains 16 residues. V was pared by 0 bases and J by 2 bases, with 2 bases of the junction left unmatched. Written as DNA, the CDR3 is TGTGCCAGCTCACCACCCCTAGCGGGGGGGGCCTACGAGCAGTACTTC. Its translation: CASSPPLAGGAYEQYF.

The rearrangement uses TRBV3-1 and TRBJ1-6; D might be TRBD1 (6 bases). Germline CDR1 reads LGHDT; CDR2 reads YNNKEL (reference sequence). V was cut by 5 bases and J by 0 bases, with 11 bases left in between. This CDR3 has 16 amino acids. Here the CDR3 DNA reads TGTGCCAGCAGCAGGGGGGGCAGCTCCTATAATTCACCCCTCCACTTT. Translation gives CASSRGGSSYNSPLHF.

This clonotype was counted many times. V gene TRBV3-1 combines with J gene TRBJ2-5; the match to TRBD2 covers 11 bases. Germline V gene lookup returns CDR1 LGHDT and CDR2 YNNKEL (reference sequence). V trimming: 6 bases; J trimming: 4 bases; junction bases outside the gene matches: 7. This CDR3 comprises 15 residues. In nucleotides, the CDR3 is TGTGCCAGCAGGAAGGGACTAGCGGAGCCAGAGACCCAGTACTTC. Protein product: CASRKGLAEPETQYF.

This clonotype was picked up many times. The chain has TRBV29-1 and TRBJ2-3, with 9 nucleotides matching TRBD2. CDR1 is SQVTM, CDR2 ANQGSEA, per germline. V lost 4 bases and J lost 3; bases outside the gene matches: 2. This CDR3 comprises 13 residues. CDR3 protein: CSVVLAGTDTQYF. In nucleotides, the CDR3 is TGCAGCGTTGTTCTAGCGGGGACAGATACGCAGTATTTT.

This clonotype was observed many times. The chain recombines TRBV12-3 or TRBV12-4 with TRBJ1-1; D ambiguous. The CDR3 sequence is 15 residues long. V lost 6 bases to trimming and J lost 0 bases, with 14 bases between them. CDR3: CASSRLGVMNTEAFF. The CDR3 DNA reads TGTGCCAGCAGCCGCCTCGGGGTAATGAACACTGAAGCTTTCTTT.

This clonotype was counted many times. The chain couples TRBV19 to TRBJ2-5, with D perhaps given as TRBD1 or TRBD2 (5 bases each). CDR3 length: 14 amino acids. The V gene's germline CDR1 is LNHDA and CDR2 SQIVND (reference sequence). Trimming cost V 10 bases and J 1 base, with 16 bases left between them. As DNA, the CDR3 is TGTGCCACCCCCCTCGGGGCCATCCAAGAGACCCAGTACTTC. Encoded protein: CATPLGAIQETQYF.

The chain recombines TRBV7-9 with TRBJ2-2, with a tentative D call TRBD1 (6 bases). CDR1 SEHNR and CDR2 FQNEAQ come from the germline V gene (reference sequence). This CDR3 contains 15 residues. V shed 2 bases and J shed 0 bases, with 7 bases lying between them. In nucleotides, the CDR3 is TGTGCCAGCAGCTTAAGGACAGCGAACACCGGGGAGCTGTTTTTT. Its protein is CASSLRTANTGELFF.

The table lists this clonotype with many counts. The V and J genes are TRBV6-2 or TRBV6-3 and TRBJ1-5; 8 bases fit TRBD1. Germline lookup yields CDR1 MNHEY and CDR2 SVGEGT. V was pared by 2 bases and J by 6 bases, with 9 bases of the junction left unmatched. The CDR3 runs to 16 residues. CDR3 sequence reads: CASSYPDRGNGQPQHF. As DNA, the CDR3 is TGTGCCAGCAGTTACCCCGACAGGGGCAACGGTCAGCCCCAGCATTTT.

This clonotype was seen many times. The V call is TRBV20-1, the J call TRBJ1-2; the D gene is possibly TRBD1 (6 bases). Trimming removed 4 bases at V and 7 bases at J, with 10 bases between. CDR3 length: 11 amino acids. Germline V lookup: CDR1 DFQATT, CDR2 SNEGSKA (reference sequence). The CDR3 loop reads CSAILDSGYTF. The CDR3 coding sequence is TGCAGTGCTATCCTGGACAGTGGCTACACCTTC.

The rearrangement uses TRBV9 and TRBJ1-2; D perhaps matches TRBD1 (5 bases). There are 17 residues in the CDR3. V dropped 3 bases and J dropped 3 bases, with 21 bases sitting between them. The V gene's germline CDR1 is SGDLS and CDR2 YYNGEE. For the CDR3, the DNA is TGTGCCAGCAGCGCCTCTCTTATACGACAGACCGACTATGGCTACACCTTC. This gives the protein CASSASLIRQTDYGYTF.